This T cell receptor beta chain came from a study of T cell responses to AZD1222 COVID-19 vaccine. Regarding the study as a whole: AZD1222 recipients seropositive at baseline numbered only 5 to 7. Repertoires were sampled only after the peak T cell response. Receipt of two AZD1222 doses was followed by a rise in Spike-specific TCR breadth and depth. Mapped onto spike, vaccine-associated CD4 TCRs spanned it and were dominant at 160-218 and 743-854.

This CDR3 has 17 residues. The germline V and J ends were trimmed by 2 bases and 1 base, with 17 bases remaining between them. The germline V gene encodes CDR1 KGHSH and CDR2 LQKENI. With respect to this clone: Antigen specificity is unknown.

Assay used: immunoSEQ multiplex PCR; TCRdb lists only in-frame clones, some missing. The sample holds some 150,000 clones; roughly 86% are singletons and the top ten take around 5%. This receptor was taken from an adult who received the MenACWY meningococcal vaccine as a control. V is TRBV18 and J is TRBJ1-2, with D unresolved. The specimen was peripheral blood, collected 28 days after the second dose of the MenACWY control vaccine. CDR3 nucleotides: TGTGCCAGCTCACCAACCAATCCAGGAGGAGGTAACTATGGCTACACCTTC. It yields the protein CASSPTNPGGGNYGYTF.